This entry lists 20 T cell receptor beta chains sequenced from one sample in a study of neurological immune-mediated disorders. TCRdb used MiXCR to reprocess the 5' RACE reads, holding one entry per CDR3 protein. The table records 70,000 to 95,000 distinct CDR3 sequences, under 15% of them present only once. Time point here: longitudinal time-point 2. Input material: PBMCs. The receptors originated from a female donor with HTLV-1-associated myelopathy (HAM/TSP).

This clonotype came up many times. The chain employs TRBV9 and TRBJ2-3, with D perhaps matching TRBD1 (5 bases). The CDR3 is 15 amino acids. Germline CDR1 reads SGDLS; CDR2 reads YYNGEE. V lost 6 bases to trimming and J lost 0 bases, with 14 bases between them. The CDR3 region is CASKPQGTSTDTQYF. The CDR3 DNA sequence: TGTGCCAGCAAGCCCCAGGGTACCAGCACAGATACGCAGTATTTT.

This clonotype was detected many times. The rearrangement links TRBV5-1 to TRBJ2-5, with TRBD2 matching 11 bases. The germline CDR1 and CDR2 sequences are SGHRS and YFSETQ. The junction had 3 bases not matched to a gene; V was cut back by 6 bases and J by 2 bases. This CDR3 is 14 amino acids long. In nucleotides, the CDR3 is TGCGCCAGCACACTAGCGGGGGTGCAAGAGACCCAGTACTTC. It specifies CASTLAGVQETQYF.

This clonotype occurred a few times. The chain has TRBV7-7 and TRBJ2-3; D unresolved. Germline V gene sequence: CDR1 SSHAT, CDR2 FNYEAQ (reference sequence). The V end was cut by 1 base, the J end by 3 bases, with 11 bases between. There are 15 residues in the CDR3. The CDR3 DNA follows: TGTGCCAGCAGCTTAGGTGTATCATCGACAGATACGCAGTATTTT. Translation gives CASSLGVSSTDTQYF. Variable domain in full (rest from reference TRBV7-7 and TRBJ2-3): GAGVSQSPRYKVTKRGQDVTLRCDPISSHATLYWYQQALGQGPEFLTYFNYEAQPDKSGLPSDRFSAERPEGSISTLTIQRTEQRDSAMYRCASSLGVSSTDTQYFGPGTRLTVL.

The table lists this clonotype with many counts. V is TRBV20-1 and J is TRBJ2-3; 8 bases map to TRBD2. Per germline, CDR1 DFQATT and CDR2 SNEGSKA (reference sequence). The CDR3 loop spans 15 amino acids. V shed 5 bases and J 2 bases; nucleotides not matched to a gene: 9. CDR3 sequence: CSAGSRGGPTDTQYF. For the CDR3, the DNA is TGCAGTGCTGGATCTCGGGGGGGCCCCACAGATACGCAGTATTTT.

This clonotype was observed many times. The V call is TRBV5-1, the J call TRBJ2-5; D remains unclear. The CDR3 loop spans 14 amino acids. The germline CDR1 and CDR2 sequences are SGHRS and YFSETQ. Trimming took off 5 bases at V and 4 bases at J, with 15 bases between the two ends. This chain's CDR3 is CASSLIIKRETQYF. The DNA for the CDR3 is TGCGCCAGCAGTTTGATAATAAAGCGAGAGACCCAGTACTTC.

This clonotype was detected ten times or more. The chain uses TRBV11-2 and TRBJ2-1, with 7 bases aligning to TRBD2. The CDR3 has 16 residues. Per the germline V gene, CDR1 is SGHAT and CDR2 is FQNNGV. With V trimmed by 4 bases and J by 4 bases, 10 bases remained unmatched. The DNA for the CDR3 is TGTGCCAGCAGCTCAGGACTAGGCCCCGCATACAATGAGCAGTTCTTC. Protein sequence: CASSSGLGPAYNEQFF.

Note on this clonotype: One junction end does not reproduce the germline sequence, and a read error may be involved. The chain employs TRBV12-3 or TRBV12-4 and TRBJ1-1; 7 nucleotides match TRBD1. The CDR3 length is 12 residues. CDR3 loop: CTSSARQGVAFF. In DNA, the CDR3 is TGTACCAGCAGTGCTCGACAGGGAGTAGCTTTCTTT.

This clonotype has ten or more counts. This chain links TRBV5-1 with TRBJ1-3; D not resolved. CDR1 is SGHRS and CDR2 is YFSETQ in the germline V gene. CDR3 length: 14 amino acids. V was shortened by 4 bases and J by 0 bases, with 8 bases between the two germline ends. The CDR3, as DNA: TGCGCCAGCAGCCCAAGCCTCTCTGGAAACACCATATATTTT. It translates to CASSPSLSGNTIYF.

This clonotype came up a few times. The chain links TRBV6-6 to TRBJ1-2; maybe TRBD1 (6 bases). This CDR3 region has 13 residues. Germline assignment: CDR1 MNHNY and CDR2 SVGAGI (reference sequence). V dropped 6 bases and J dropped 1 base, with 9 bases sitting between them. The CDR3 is CASRQGNNYGYTF. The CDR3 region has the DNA TGTGCCAGCAGGCAGGGGAATAACTATGGCTACACCTTC.

The CDR3 loop reads CASSETKGPNDEAFF. CDR3 bases: TGTGCCAGCAGTGAGACCAAAGGGCCGAACGATGAAGCTTTCTTT. The gene calls are TRBV6-2 or TRBV6-3 and TRBJ1-1; D unclear. The CDR3 extends over 15 amino acids. Germline V gene sequence: CDR1 MNHEY, CDR2 SVGEGT. Deletions cut 5 bases from V and 7 bases from J, with 20 bases between.

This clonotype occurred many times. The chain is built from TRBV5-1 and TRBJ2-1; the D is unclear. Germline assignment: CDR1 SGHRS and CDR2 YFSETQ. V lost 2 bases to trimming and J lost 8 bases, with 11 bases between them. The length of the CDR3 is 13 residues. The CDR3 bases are TGCGCCAGCAGCTTTTCCCCGGGCTATGAGCAGTTCTTC. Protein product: CASSFSPGYEQFF. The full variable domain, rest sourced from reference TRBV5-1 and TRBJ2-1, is KAGVTQTPRYLIKTRGQQVTLSCSPISGHRSVSWYQQTPGQGLQFLFEYFSETQRNKGNFPGRFSGRQFSNSRSEMNVSTLELGDSALYLCASSFSPGYEQFFGPGTRLTVL.

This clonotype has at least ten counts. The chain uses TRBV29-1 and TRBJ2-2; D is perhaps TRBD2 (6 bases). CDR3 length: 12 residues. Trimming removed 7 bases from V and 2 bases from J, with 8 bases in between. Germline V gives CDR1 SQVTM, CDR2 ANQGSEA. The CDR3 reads CSARGNTGELFF. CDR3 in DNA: TGCAGCGCGCGGGGCAACACCGGGGAGCTGTTTTTT.

The CDR3 nucleotides are TGCGCCAGCAGCTTGGGGCGGGGGGCCTCCTACAATGAGCAGTTCTTC. It yields the protein CASSLGRGASYNEQFF. V gene TRBV5-1 combines with J gene TRBJ2-1; 8 positions agree with TRBD2. The germline V gene encodes CDR1 SGHRS and CDR2 YFSETQ. The CDR3 is 16 amino acids. The trim removed 0 bases at V and 0 bases at J, leaving 2 bases unmatched.

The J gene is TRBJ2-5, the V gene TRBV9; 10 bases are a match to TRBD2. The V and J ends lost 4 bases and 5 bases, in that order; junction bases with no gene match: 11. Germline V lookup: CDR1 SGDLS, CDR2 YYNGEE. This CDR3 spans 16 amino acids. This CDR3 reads CASSPASGSLPETQYF. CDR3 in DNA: TGTGCCAGCAGCCCCGCTAGCGGGAGTCTTCCCGAGACCCAGTACTTC.

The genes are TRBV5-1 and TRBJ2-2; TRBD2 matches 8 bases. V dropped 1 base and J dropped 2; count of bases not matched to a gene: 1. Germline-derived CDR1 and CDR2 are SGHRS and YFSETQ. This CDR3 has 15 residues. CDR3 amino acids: CASSLTSGNTGELFF. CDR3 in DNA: TGCGCCAGCAGCTTGACTAGCGGAAACACCGGGGAGCTGTTTTTT.

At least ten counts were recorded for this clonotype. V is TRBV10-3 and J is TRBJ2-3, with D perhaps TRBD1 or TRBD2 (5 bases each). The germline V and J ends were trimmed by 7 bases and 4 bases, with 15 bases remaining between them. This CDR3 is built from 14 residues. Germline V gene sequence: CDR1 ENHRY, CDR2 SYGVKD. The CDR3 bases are TGTGCCATCACCACCCCCGGGGCCCCAGATACGCAGTATTTT. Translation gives CAITTPGAPDTQYF.

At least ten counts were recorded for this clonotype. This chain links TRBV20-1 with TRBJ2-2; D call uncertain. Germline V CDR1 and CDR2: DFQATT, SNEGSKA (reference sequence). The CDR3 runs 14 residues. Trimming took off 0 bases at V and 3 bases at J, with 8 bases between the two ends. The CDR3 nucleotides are TGCAGTGCTAGAGATCAGTCCTACACCGGGGAGCTGTTTTTT. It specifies CSARDQSYTGELFF.

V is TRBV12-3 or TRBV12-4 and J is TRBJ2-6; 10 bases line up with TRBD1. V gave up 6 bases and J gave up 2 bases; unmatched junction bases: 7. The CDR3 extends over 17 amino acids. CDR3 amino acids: CASSSTGTGAGANVLTF. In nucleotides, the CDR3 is TGTGCCAGCAGCTCTACCGGGACAGGGGCTGGGGCCAACGTCCTGACTTTC.

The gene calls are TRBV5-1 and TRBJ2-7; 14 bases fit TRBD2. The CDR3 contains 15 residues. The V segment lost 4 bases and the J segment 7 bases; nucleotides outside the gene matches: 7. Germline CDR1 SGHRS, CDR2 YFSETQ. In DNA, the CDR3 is TGCGCCAGCAGCCGCGGACTAGCGGGAGGACGGGAGCAGTACTTC. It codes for CASSRGLAGGREQYF.

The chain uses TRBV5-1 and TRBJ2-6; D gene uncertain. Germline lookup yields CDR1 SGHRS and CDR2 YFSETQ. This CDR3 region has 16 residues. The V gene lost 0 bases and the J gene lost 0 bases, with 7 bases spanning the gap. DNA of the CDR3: TGCGCCAGCAGCTTGGCCCCAGTCTCTGGGGCCAACGTCCTGACTTTC. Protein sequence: CASSLAPVSGANVLTF.